These 22 T cell receptor beta chains were sequenced from one sample in a study of T-cell memory formation after mild COVID-19. From the 5' RACE reads, TCRdb called clonotypes with MiXCR, one entry per CDR3 protein. The sample carries roughly 450,000 distinct CDR3 sequences, 15% to 20% recorded once. Input material: PBMCs or a T cell subset sorted from them (not recorded which). Every receptor here comes from an adult woman who had mild COVID-19 (a few samples of this study predate the infection). Cell type and time point are not known.

This clonotype appeared a few times. The V call is TRBV7-3, the J call TRBJ2-3; the D gene is possibly TRBD2 (5 bases). Germline CDR1 and CDR2: SGHTA and FQGTGA. The CDR3 length is 15 residues. Trimming left V 2 bases short and J 4 bases short, with 13 bases between. CDR3 DNA: TGTGCCAGCAGCTTATATGTTAGCGCAGCAGATACGCAGTATTTT. This translates into CASSLYVSAADTQYF.

V gene TRBV7-2 combines with J gene TRBJ2-5; 10 positions agree with TRBD1. Germline V gene data show CDR1 as SGHTA and CDR2 as FQGNSA. The V gene end was trimmed by 3 bases and the J gene end by 3 bases; junction bases not matched to a gene: 7. This CDR3 region has 16 residues. The CDR3 spells CASSFRTGGSEETQYF. The CDR3 DNA follows: TGTGCCAGCAGCTTTAGGACAGGGGGATCCGAAGAGACCCAGTACTTC.

The chain is built from TRBV20-1 and TRBJ2-3; no clear D. Trimming left V 3 bases short and J 6 bases short, with 7 bases between. Germline V gene data show CDR1 as DFQATT and CDR2 as SNEGSKA (reference sequence). This CDR3 spans 11 amino acids. CDR3 DNA: TGCAGTGCTAGGGTGTCGGATACGCAGTATTTT. Its protein product is CSARVSDTQYF.

In this sample, this clonotype turned up many times. CDR3 in amino acids: CASSVTGEKLFF. CDR3 in DNA: TGCGCCAGCAGCGTAACTGGTGAAAAACTGTTTTTT. The chain joins TRBV5-1 to TRBJ1-4; no clear D gene. Trimming left V 4 bases short and J 7 bases short, with 8 bases between. This CDR3 has 12 amino acids. CDR1 SGHRS and CDR2 YFSETQ come from the germline V gene.

This clonotype was counted many times. The chain is built from TRBV5-4 and TRBJ2-7, with 12 bases lining up with TRBD2. The CDR3 is made up of 15 amino acids. The germline V gene has CDR1 SGHNT and CDR2 YYREEE (reference sequence). J was trimmed by 5 bases and V by 4 bases; bases with no gene match: 7. This CDR3 reads CASSQGLAGRDEQYF. In nucleotides, the CDR3 is TGTGCCAGCAGCCAAGGACTAGCGGGGAGGGACGAGCAGTACTTC.

V and J are TRBV18 and TRBJ2-3, with 11 bases matching TRBD2. Germline V gene lookup returns CDR1 KGHSH and CDR2 LQKENI. CDR3 length: 16 amino acids. Germline trimming cut 2 bases from V and 5 bases from J; bases unmatched to any gene: 6. The CDR3 sequence: CASSPGTSGPGDTQYF. The DNA for the CDR3 is TGTGCCAGCTCACCAGGGACTAGCGGACCAGGAGATACGCAGTATTTT.

This clonotype was detected only a few times. The chain has TRBV4-2 and TRBJ1-4; tentatively, D is TRBD1 (5 bases). Trimming took 0 bases from V and 11 from J, leaving 10 bases between them. The length of the CDR3 is 13 residues. Germline lookup yields CDR1 LGHNA and CDR2 YNFKEQ. CDR3 amino acids: CASSQERGGKLFF. The CDR3 region has the DNA TGTGCCAGCAGCCAAGAGAGGGGAGGGAAACTGTTTTTT.

This chain uses TRBV7-2 with TRBJ2-3, with 9 bases that match TRBD2. The ends lost 6 bases at V and 5 bases at J; junction bases unmatched: 12. The CDR3 spans 16 residues. The germline V gene has CDR1 SGHTA and CDR2 FQGNSA. CDR3 protein: CASSFDSSGMGDTQYF. CDR3 DNA: TGTGCCAGCAGTTTCGACTCTAGCGGGATGGGAGATACGCAGTATTTT. Variable domain in full (rest from reference TRBV7-2 and TRBJ2-3): GAGVSQSPSNKVTEKGKDVELRCDPISGHTALYWYRQSLGQGLEFLIYFQGNSAPDKSGLPSDRFSAERTGGSVSTLTIQRTQQEDSAVYLCASSFDSSGMGDTQYFGPGTRLTVL.

The V call is TRBV4-2, the J call TRBJ2-3, with TRBD2 matching over 10 bases. The CDR3 is 17 amino acids. The germline gives CDR1 LGHNA, CDR2 YNFKEQ. Losses at the gene ends were 0 bases for V and 4 bases for J; bases not matched to a gene: 7. This CDR3 reads CASSQDPPSGGADTQYF. The CDR3 DNA sequence: TGTGCCAGCAGCCAAGATCCTCCTAGCGGGGGTGCAGATACGCAGTATTTT.

This clonotype was observed a few times. The chain carries TRBV6-6 and TRBJ2-1; D may be TRBD1 or TRBD2 (7 bases each). V lost 7 bases to trimming and J lost 10 bases, with 17 bases between them. This CDR3 spans 13 amino acids. Germline CDR1 MNHNY, CDR2 SVGAGI (reference sequence). For the CDR3, the DNA is TGTGCCAGCACCAGGGGGGGCGGAGACGAGCAGTTCTTC. Its translation: CASTRGGGDEQFF.

The chain joins TRBV29-1 to TRBJ2-7; 10 bases are a match to TRBD2. The V gene end was trimmed by 8 bases and the J gene end by 2 bases; junction bases not matched to a gene: 9. Germline V gene sequence: CDR1 SQVTM, CDR2 ANQGSEA. The CDR3 has 14 amino acids. CDR3 residues: CSSYGAGGPYEQYF. The CDR3 DNA follows: TGCAGCTCTTATGGAGCGGGAGGGCCCTACGAGCAGTACTTC.

CDR3 sequence reads: CASTGQKVNQPQHF. Here the CDR3 DNA reads TGTGCCAGCACCGGACAAAAAGTCAATCAGCCCCAGCATTTT. This chain joins TRBV2 and TRBJ1-5; weak D call: TRBD1 (5 bases). The germline CDR1 and CDR2 sequences are SNHLY and FYNNEI. V was shortened by 7 bases and J by 3 bases, with 13 bases between the two germline ends. This CDR3 comprises 14 residues.

The J gene is TRBJ1-2, the V gene TRBV7-2; 7 nucleotides line up with TRBD1. The CDR3 length is 16 residues. Germline loops: CDR1 SGHTA, CDR2 FQGNSA. V shed 1 base, J shed 8 bases, and the junction held 13 bases outside the gene matches. The CDR3 spells CASSLGAGTEGTGYTF. The CDR3 DNA is TGTGCCAGCAGCTTAGGGGCCGGGACAGAAGGAACGGGCTACACCTTC.

The chain recombines TRBV4-3 with TRBJ1-1, with D perhaps TRBD1 (6 bases). This CDR3 has 13 residues. Trimming shortened V by 1 base and J by 11 bases, and 14 bases separated the two germline ends. The V gene's germline CDR1 is LGHNA and CDR2 YSLEER. The DNA of the CDR3 is TGCGCCAGCAGCCAAGGACTAACAGGGAGGGCTTTCTTT. Residues: CASSQGLTGRAFF.

The genes are TRBV20-1 and TRBJ1-1; TRBD1 matches 7 bases. The CDR3 extends over 13 amino acids. J was trimmed by 5 bases and V by 0 bases; bases with no gene match: 3. Germline CDR1 is DFQATT and CDR2 is SNEGSKA (reference sequence). For the CDR3, the DNA is TGCAGTGCTAGAGATAGGGGGCGGACTGAAGCTTTCTTT. Protein product: CSARDRGRTEAFF.

This clonotype has just a few counts. The CDR3: CASSFRAGSTDTQYF. The CDR3 coding sequence is TGCGCCAGCAGCTTCCGTGCGGGCAGCACAGATACGCAGTATTTT. This chain uses TRBV5-1 with TRBJ2-3; maybe TRBD2 (5 bases). Trimming took 2 bases from V and 0 from J, leaving 10 bases between them. CDR3 length equals 15 residues. The germline V gene encodes CDR1 SGHRS and CDR2 YFSETQ.

This clonotype was picked up a small number of times. This chain joins TRBV20-1 and TRBJ1-5, with a tentative D call TRBD1 (5 bases). Trimming took off 3 bases at V and 2 bases at J, with 11 bases between the two ends. The CDR3 sequence is 14 residues long. Germline V gives CDR1 DFQATT, CDR2 SNEGSKA (reference sequence). DNA for the CDR3: TGCAGTGCTAGGGGGACCACCGGCAATCAGCCCCAGCATTTT. It translates to CSARGTTGNQPQHF.

CDR3 coding DNA: TGTGCCAGCAGTTTTTCATCAGGACGTGCCGGGGAGCTGTTTTTT. Translating gives CASSFSSGRAGELFF. The genes are TRBV12-3 or TRBV12-4 and TRBJ2-2; no definite D call. V was clipped by 3 bases and J by 6 bases, with 14 bases between them. The length of the CDR3 is 15 residues.

This clonotype was seen only a few times. The chain is built from TRBV5-1 and TRBJ2-7; no firm D call. In germline, CDR1 is SGHRS, CDR2 YFSETQ. V was shortened by 5 bases and J by 3 bases, with 21 bases between the two germline ends. The CDR3 is made up of 16 amino acids. The CDR3 DNA reads TGCGCCAGCAGTCTCACTGCCGGGCCAATAGACTACGAGCAGTACTTC. This translates into CASSLTAGPIDYEQYF.

This clonotype turned up a few times. The CDR3 DNA reads as TGCAGTGCGCGGACAGGGGGGGGCCCCTACAATGAGCAGTTCTTC. This translates into CSARTGGGPYNEQFF. The gene calls are TRBV20-1 and TRBJ2-1, with TRBD1 identical over 10 bases. The V and J ends lost 6 bases and 2 bases, in that order; junction bases with no gene match: 7. CDR1 DFQATT and CDR2 SNEGSKA come from the germline V gene (reference sequence). The CDR3 contains 15 residues.

This clonotype was seen more than once but under ten times. V is TRBV2 and J is TRBJ1-4, with D maybe TRBD1 (5 bases). Germline V CDR1 and CDR2: SNHLY, FYNNEI. The CDR3 consists of 15 residues. V was pared by 9 bases and J by 8 bases, with 22 bases between. The DNA for the CDR3 is TGTGCCAGTAAAAATCTTCCCGACAGTCAGGAAAAACTGTTTTTT. This sequence encodes CASKNLPDSQEKLFF.

This clonotype was seen ten or more times. The V gene is TRBV15, the J gene TRBJ2-7; weak D call: TRBD1 (6 bases). The CDR3 is 18 residues long. Trimming removed 2 bases from V and 0 bases from J, with 20 bases in between. Germline V gives CDR1 LNHNV, CDR2 YYDKDF (reference sequence). The CDR3 sequence: CATSRKFTGLVVSYEQYF. CDR3 DNA sequence: TGTGCCACCAGCAGAAAATTTACAGGGTTGGTAGTCTCCTACGAGCAGTACTTC.